The source of this TCR beta chain is a study of Ad26.COV2.S vaccination and SARS-CoV-2 variants. Study-wide context: Enrolled in COV1001, the donor was in the Ad26.COV2.S trial arm, which received the vaccine. The study, taken as a whole, reports: Overall T cell responses may have been underestimated by the analyses of TCR breadth and depth. Higher spike-specific TCR breadth was found in vaccine recipients than in placebo recipients.

In regard to this clone: The antigen is not known.

Profiled with immunoSEQ multiplex PCR; TCRdb holds only in-frame clones, not every one. The table includes about 680,000 clones, roughly nine tenths detected once. V shed 2 bases and J 9 bases; nucleotides not matched to a gene: 6. Germline V gene data show CDR1 as SGHRS and CDR2 as YFSETQ. The CDR3 covers 15 residues. Treatment: 19 received Ad26.COV2.S at low or high dose, single or two shots; a few received placebo; per-sample allocation not given. The samples were gathered on day 63 after the first injection of vaccine or placebo. Boston hosted the donor, who was an adult aged 18-55 years. The source material was peripheral blood, sampled in a trial of Ad26.COV2.S vaccine versus placebo. The genes are TRBV5-1 and TRBJ2-1; the match to TRBD2 covers 12 bases. This clonotype originated in a person aged 18-65 years who received the Ad26.COV2.S COVID-19 vaccine or a placebo. The CDR3 sequence: CASSFLAGGPIEQFF. CDR3 nucleotides: TGCGCCAGCAGCTTTCTAGCGGGGGGGCCCATTGAGCAGTTCTTC.